These 26 T cell receptor beta chains share one sample of origin, sequenced in a study of blood T cells in healthy people across ages. Sample-barcoded 5' priming and a J-beta primer mix drove a second PCR of about 6 to 12 cycles. TCRdb called the 5' RACE reads again in MiXCR, with one record for every CDR3 protein. The repertoire holds around 710,000 distinct CDR3 sequences, with more than 40% as singletons. Sequenced material: blood. These receptor sequences come from a woman aged 60 to 75 in good health.

The sample holds many counts of this clonotype. This rearrangement joins TRBV9 to TRBJ2-7; 9 nucleotides line up with TRBD2. In germline, CDR1 is SGDLS, CDR2 YYNGEE. CDR3 length: 14 residues. The J segment lost 7 bases and the V segment lost 4 bases, leaving 9 bases of the junction unmatched. The CDR3 nucleotides are TGTGCCAGCAGCCCCAGGACTAGCGTGGGGGAGCAGTACTTC. Its translation: CASSPRTSVGEQYF. The entire variable domain, with the rest obtained from reference TRBV9 and TRBJ2-7, is as follows: DSGVTQTPKHLITATGQRVTLRCSPRSGDLSVYWYQQSLDQGLQFLIQYYNGEERAKGNILERFSAQQFPDLHSELNLSSLELGDSALYFCASSPRTSVGEQYFGPGTRLTVT.

The chain uses TRBV16 and TRBJ1-6; no definite D call. Germline V gene sequence: CDR1 KGHSY, CDR2 FQNENV. V was pared by 3 bases and J by 8 bases, with 11 bases between. The CDR3 consists of 14 residues. The CDR3 nucleotides read TGTGCCAGCAGCCACGGGCTTCAGGATTCACCCCTCCACTTT. This encodes CASSHGLQDSPLHF.

This chain links TRBV2 with TRBJ2-7; D is tentatively TRBD1 or TRBD2 (5 bases each). Germline CDR1 and CDR2: SNHLY and FYNNEI. The CDR3 is 14 residues long. V lost 8 bases, J lost 2 bases, and 16 bases lay in between. The CDR3 DNA reads TGTGCCAGCGGGACGAGCGGTGGGGCCTACGAGCAGTACTTC. Its translation is CASGTSGGAYEQYF.

This clonotype was recorded at least ten times. This could be a read error, since a much larger clone is one nucleotide away. The chain combines TRBV9 with TRBJ2-1; 13 nucleotides match TRBD2. The assigned J gene may be wrong: the sequence end matches TRBJ2-7 better. The CDR3 runs 15 residues. Germline CDR1 reads SGDLS; CDR2 reads YYNGEE. The CDR3 loop reads CASSVTSGGANEQYF. The CDR3 DNA reads as TGTGCCAGCAGCGTCACTAGCGGGGGGGCAAATGAGCAGTACTTC.

This chain connects TRBV7-2 to TRBJ1-6; D perhaps matches TRBD1 (5 bases). V was cut by 5 bases and J by 6 bases, with 29 bases left in between. CDR1 SGHTA and CDR2 FQGNSA come from the germline V gene. The CDR3 totals 20 residues. CDR3 in amino acids: CASSLAPTLYAGTGNSPLHF. Written as DNA, the CDR3 is TGTGCCAGCAGCCTCGCCCCCACCCTTTATGCCGGGACCGGTAATTCACCCCTCCACTTT. The entire variable domain, with the rest obtained from reference TRBV7-2 and TRBJ1-6, is as follows: GAGVSQSPSNKVTEKGKDVELRCDPISGHTALYWYRQSLGQGLEFLIYFQGNSAPDKSGLPSDRFSAERTGGSVSTLTIQRTQQEDSAVYLCASSLAPTLYAGTGNSPLHFGNGTRLTVT.

The table lists this clonotype with a few counts. The chain has TRBV29-1 and TRBJ2-2, with D maybe TRBD1 (6 bases). The germline V and J ends were trimmed by 6 bases and 1 base, with 12 bases remaining between them. CDR3 length: 14 residues. Looked up from germline, CDR1 is SQVTM and CDR2 is ANQGSEA. The CDR3 reads CSVLPGQNTGELFF. The CDR3 DNA is TGCAGCGTCTTACCGGGACAGAACACCGGGGAGCTGTTTTTT.

This clonotype was detected ten times or more. In nucleotides, the CDR3 is TGTGCCAGCAGCCCCAGAGGGGATGAGCAGTTCTTC. This gives the protein CASSPRGDEQFF. V usage is TRBV6-6 and J usage is TRBJ2-1; D is tentatively TRBD1 or TRBD2 (5 bases each). The CDR3 is 12 residues long. The germline CDR1 and CDR2 sequences are MNHNY and SVGAGI (reference sequence). The V and J ends lost 6 bases and 8 bases respectively, with 11 bases between them.

The rearrangement links TRBV5-1 to TRBJ1-1; TRBD1 agrees at 7 bases. CDR1 SGHRS and CDR2 YFSETQ come from the germline V gene. V trimming: 4 bases; J trimming: 1 base; junction bases outside the gene matches: 7. The CDR3 totals 15 residues. CDR3 sequence reads: CASSVTGTANTEAFF. CDR3 sequence (DNA): TGCGCCAGCAGCGTAACCGGGACAGCGAACACTGAAGCTTTCTTT.

The CDR3 reads CASSEDRGGNYGYTF. Written as DNA, the CDR3 is TGTGCCAGCAGTGAGGACAGGGGCGGAAACTATGGCTACACCTTC. This sequence joins TRBV11-2 and TRBJ1-2; 9 nucleotides align to TRBD1. Unmatched junction bases numbered 7, after V lost 6 bases and J lost 2 bases. The CDR3 has 15 residues. Germline V gives CDR1 SGHAT, CDR2 FQNNGV.

The rearrangement uses TRBV7-3 and TRBJ2-5, with a weak D call TRBD2 (6 bases). Germline CDR1 SGHTA, CDR2 FQGTGA. This CDR3 has 17 residues. Trimming pared 2 bases from V and 11 bases from J, leaving 27 bases between. CDR3: CASSLYWRDLMDNEQYF. CDR3 nucleotide sequence: TGTGCCAGCAGCTTATATTGGCGGGACTTGATGGACAATGAGCAGTACTTC.

This clonotype was counted between two and nine times. The V call is TRBV14, the J call TRBJ2-7, with a tentative D call TRBD2 (6 bases). V was cut by 1 base and J by 4 bases, with 11 bases left in between. The CDR3 has 14 residues. Germline assignment: CDR1 SGHDN and CDR2 FVKESK. CDR3 in DNA: TGTGCCAGCAGCCAAGTTACGGGGGAGTACGAGCAGTACTTC. It encodes CASSQVTGEYEQYF.

This clonotype was observed a few times. CDR3 sequence (DNA): TGTGCCAGCAGTCTCCGGGGGGGAGGGCAAAATGAGCAGTTCTTC. It is translated as CASSLRGGGQNEQFF. The chain carries TRBV2 and TRBJ2-1, with 8 bases matching TRBD2. CDR1 and CDR2 (germline): SNHLY, FYNNEI. The junction had 10 bases not matched to a gene; V was cut back by 5 bases and J by 7 bases. The CDR3 is made up of 15 amino acids.

The sample holds a few counts of this clonotype. The chain combines TRBV7-2 with TRBJ1-1; D might be TRBD1 (5 bases). V was clipped by 3 bases and J by 1 base, with 9 bases between them. Germline V CDR1 and CDR2: SGHTA, FQGNSA. The length of the CDR3 is 14 residues. CDR3 loop: CASSFGTANTEAFF. As DNA, the CDR3 is TGTGCCAGCAGCTTCGGGACCGCGAACACTGAAGCTTTCTTT.

This clonotype was counted only a few times. The chain couples TRBV4-3 to TRBJ2-3; D remains ambiguous. Per germline, CDR1 LGHNA and CDR2 YSLEER. The CDR3 spans 16 residues. Trimming took 0 bases from V and 0 from J, leaving 10 bases between them. The CDR3 DNA sequence: TGCGCCAGCAGCCAAGACTACGCGTCCAGCACAGATACGCAGTATTTT. Translation gives CASSQDYASSTDTQYF.

J is TRBJ2-1 and V is TRBV12-3 or TRBV12-4; 11 bases agree with TRBD2. The CDR3 is made up of 14 amino acids. V was pared by 5 bases and J by 6 bases, with 3 bases of the junction left unmatched. CDR3 region: CASSRSGGGNEQFF. The CDR3 DNA follows: TGTGCCAGCAGTCGTAGCGGGGGGGGCAATGAGCAGTTCTTC.

The chain employs TRBV7-2 and TRBJ1-2; D call uncertain. V gave up 2 bases and J gave up 4 bases, with 8 bases separating them. The germline CDR1 and CDR2 sequences are SGHTA and FQGNSA. CDR3 length: 13 residues. Here the CDR3 reads CASSLFIGYGYTF. DNA for the CDR3: TGTGCCAGCAGCTTATTTATCGGCTATGGCTACACCTTC.

Only a few counts were recorded for this clonotype. The chain carries TRBV6-5 and TRBJ2-1; the match to TRBD2 covers 9 bases. CDR3 length: 15 amino acids. Germline V CDR1 and CDR2: MNHEY, SVGAGI. J gave up 7 bases and V 6 bases, and 10 bases lay outside the gene matches. The chain's CDR3 is CASSTWGLAGNEQFF. DNA of the CDR3: TGTGCCAGCAGCACCTGGGGACTAGCTGGTAATGAGCAGTTCTTC.

The chain joins TRBV11-2 to TRBJ2-7; 8 bases fit TRBD1. CDR1 is SGHAT and CDR2 is FQNNGV in the germline V gene. The CDR3 has 16 residues. V gave up 4 bases and J gave up 1 base; unmatched junction bases: 9. Here the CDR3 reads CASSSLQGAGSYEQYF. The CDR3 region has the DNA TGTGCCAGCAGCTCTCTTCAGGGGGCGGGTTCCTACGAGCAGTACTTC.

This CDR3 is CASSLLGVHEQYF. CDR3 nucleotide sequence: TGTGCCAGCAGTTTATTGGGGGTCCACGAGCAGTACTTC. V is TRBV27 and J is TRBJ2-4, with D possibly called TRBD1 or TRBD2 (5 bases each). TRBJ2-7 matches the DNA end more closely, so the J call is doubtful. Looked up from germline, CDR1 is MNHEY and CDR2 is SMNVEV (reference sequence). This CDR3 spans 13 amino acids.

This clonotype was recorded many times. The rearrangement joins TRBV4-3 to TRBJ2-5; D unresolved. Germline CDR1 reads LGHNA; CDR2 reads YSLEER. This CDR3 has 17 amino acids. Trimming stripped 0 bases from V and 4 bases from J, with 18 bases between. The CDR3 is CASSQDGGSPKGETQYF. In DNA, the CDR3 is TGCGCCAGCAGCCAAGACGGTGGTAGCCCCAAGGGAGAGACCCAGTACTTC.

The J gene is TRBJ2-2, the V gene TRBV11-2, with 7 bases identical to TRBD1. CDR3 size: 14 residues. From germline, CDR1 is SGHAT and CDR2 FQNNGV. After removal of 6 bases from V and 3 bases from J, the junction contained 4 bases not matched to a gene. For the CDR3, the DNA is TGTGCCAGCAGACGAGACAGGGACACCGGGGAGCTGTTTTTT. Amino acid sequence: CASRRDRDTGELFF.

This clonotype was recorded many times. This chain connects TRBV2 to TRBJ2-3, with D unclear. Germline V gives CDR1 SNHLY, CDR2 FYNNEI. Trimming left V 1 base short and J 0 bases short, with 5 bases between. There are 14 residues in the CDR3. This chain's CDR3 is CASSEGFSTDTQYF. The CDR3 coding sequence is TGTGCCAGCAGTGAAGGGTTTAGCACAGATACGCAGTATTTT.

The chain couples TRBV20-1 to TRBJ2-7; D unresolved. The CDR3 has 11 amino acids. The germline V gene encodes CDR1 DFQATT and CDR2 SNEGSKA (reference sequence). The germline V and J ends were trimmed by 3 bases and 3 bases, with 6 bases remaining between them. The CDR3 loop reads CSARQNYEQYF. The CDR3 DNA follows: TGCAGTGCTAGGCAGAACTACGAGCAGTACTTC.

This clonotype occurred a few times. The rearrangement joins TRBV6-1 to TRBJ2-1, with TRBD2 matching 12 bases. The CDR3 loop spans 17 amino acids. Germline lookup yields CDR1 MNHNS and CDR2 SASEGT. The junction had 6 bases not matched to a gene; V was cut back by 6 bases and J by 0 bases. In DNA form, the CDR3 reads TGTGCCAGCAGACCTAGCGGGGGGGCGGGCTCCTACAATGAGCAGTTCTTC. It translates to CASRPSGGAGSYNEQFF.

The chain recombines TRBV11-1 with TRBJ2-1; D is possibly TRBD1 (5 bases). V was clipped by 1 base and J by 4 bases, with 14 bases between them. Germline loops: CDR1 SGHAT, CDR2 FQDESV (reference sequence). The CDR3 length is 16 residues. CDR3 residues: CASSLGGLRQYNEQFF. CDR3 DNA sequence: TGTGCCAGCAGCTTAGGGGGCCTAAGGCAATACAATGAGCAGTTCTTC.

The rearrangement uses TRBV4-2 and TRBJ1-1, with a tentative D call TRBD1 (5 bases). Germline CDR1 reads LGHNA; CDR2 reads YNFKEQ. CDR3 length: 15 residues. The V gene lost 0 bases and the J gene lost 1 base, with 9 bases spanning the gap. Here the CDR3 reads CASSQETGSNTEAFF. The CDR3 DNA is TGTGCCAGCAGCCAAGAAACAGGATCGAACACTGAAGCTTTCTTT.